Each of the 3 T cell receptor beta chains below was sequenced from the same sample in a study of response to subunit inactivated influenza vaccine. MiXCR was run by TCRdb on the RT-PCR reads, yielding one entry per CDR3 protein. This table holds 250,000 to 350,000 distinct CDR3 sequences, 22% found once. The specimen comprised PBMCs from blood, sampled about 19 months after vaccination. These receptors were collected from a man between 50 and 69 years old who received an inactivated influenza vaccine.

This clonotype was seen a few times. This sequence joins TRBV7-6 and TRBJ2-1; 10 bases fit TRBD2. CDR1 SGHVS and CDR2 FNYEAQ come from the germline V gene. This CDR3 spans 16 amino acids. The V gene end was trimmed by 5 bases and the J gene end by 2 bases; junction bases not matched to a gene: 6. DNA for the CDR3: TGTGCCAGCAGCACGGGGACTAGCGCTGCCTACAATGAGCAGTTCTTC. Its translation is CASSTGTSAAYNEQFF.

This clonotype was seen more than once but under ten times. The chain carries TRBV7-9 and TRBJ1-1; no definite D call. Germline V lookup: CDR1 SEHNR, CDR2 FQNEAQ (reference sequence). The CDR3 covers 14 residues. V was shortened by 1 base and J by 0 bases, with 6 bases between the two germline ends. The CDR3 loop reads CASSLDTLNTEAFF. As DNA, the CDR3 is TGTGCCAGCAGCTTAGATACCCTGAACACTGAAGCTTTCTTT. The complete variable domain, with remaining parts taken from reference TRBV7-9 and TRBJ1-1, reads DTGVSQNPRHKITKRGQNVTFRCDPISEHNRLYWYRQTLGQGPEFLTYFQNEAQLEKSRLLSDRFSAERPKGSFSTLEIQRTEQGDSAMYLCASSLDTLNTEAFFGQGTRLTVV.

A few counts support this clonotype. This chain joins TRBV4-3 and TRBJ2-2; D possibly uses TRBD1 or TRBD2 (6 bases each). CDR3 length equals 14 residues. CDR1 and CDR2 from the germline V gene are LGHNA and YSLEER. The germline V and J ends were trimmed by 0 bases and 7 bases, with 9 bases remaining between them. CDR3 region: CASSQDGGRGELFF. CDR3 nucleotide sequence: TGCGCCAGCAGCCAAGATGGGGGGCGCGGGGAGCTGTTTTTT.